This entry lists 4 T cell receptor beta chains sequenced from one sample in a study of blood T cell repertoires in COVID-19. Generated by immunoSEQ multiplex PCR, the TCRdb table keeps only in-frame clones and is missing some. The sample has around 65,000 clones; under 85% are singletons. The sample taken for sequencing was peripheral blood. These TCRs come from a woman in her fifties or sixties with active or convalescent COVID-19.

The chain couples TRBV19 to TRBJ2-1; D is unclear. The CDR3 sequence is 16 residues long. V lost 5 bases, J lost 0 bases, and 14 bases lay in between. CDR1 is LNHDA, CDR2 SQIVND, per germline (reference sequence). CDR3 loop: CASSPPARVSYNEQFF. CDR3 sequence (DNA): TGTGCCAGTAGTCCACCCGCCCGGGTCTCCTACAATGAGCAGTTCTTC.

The V gene is TRBV10-3, the J gene TRBJ2-3; D is ambiguous. CDR1 and CDR2 (germline): ENHRY, SYGVKD. The V end lost 3 bases, the J end lost 1 base, and 17 bases lay between the germline ends. The length of the CDR3 is 17 residues. CDR3 coding DNA: TGTGCCATCAGTGAATTTTTATTAGAGTCTCGCACAGATACGCAGTATTTT. Residues: CAISEFLLESRTDTQYF.

The chain has TRBV2 and TRBJ2-3, with TRBD2 as a possible D gene (6 bases). The CDR3 is 15 amino acids. V lost 6 bases and J lost 1, with 14 bases in between. The germline V gene has CDR1 SNHLY and CDR2 FYNNEI. The CDR3 nucleotides are TGTGCCAGCAGCAACCGGGGGTCTCGCACAGATACGCAGTATTTT. As protein: CASSNRGSRTDTQYF.

V is TRBV5-1 and J is TRBJ2-5; the match to TRBD1 covers 7 bases. The CDR3 extends over 14 amino acids. Germline loops: CDR1 SGHRS, CDR2 YFSETQ. After removal of 1 base from V and 5 bases from J, the junction contained 5 bases not matched to a gene. The DNA of the CDR3 is TGCGCCAGCAGCTTGCGACAGGGTACGGAGACCCAGTACTTC. Its protein product is CASSLRQGTETQYF.